This TCR beta chain was sequenced in a study of CD8+CD57+ T cells in acquired aplastic anemia (dated by TCRdb to between 2017 and 2018). General notes on the study: Extracted DNA from sorted CD4+ and CD8+ cells averaged around 3.3 ug, ranging from about 0.17 to 27.4 ug. CD8+CD57+ expansion was defined as a frequency above the mean frequency observed in healthy subjects.

There are 16 amino acids in the CDR3, from cysteine to phenylalanine inclusive. Only the CDR3 DNA stays, 48 bases, in frame from base 1. CDR1 SGHNT and CDR2 YYREEE are derived from the germline V gene (reference sequence). Flow cytometry had shown CD8+CD57+ cell expansion in the patients selected for sequencing. Severe acquired aplastic anemia was diagnosed in all patients according to International Study of Aplastic Anemia and Agranulocytosis and Camitta criteria. Patients had received no therapy at the time of blood sampling. TCR repertoires of sorted CD4+ and CD8+ blood T cells from severe aplastic anemia patients and healthy subjects were deep-sequenced in the study. Patients were enrolled under clinicaltrials.gov protocols 00001620, 01623167, 00001397, 00071045, 00081523 and 00961064 in the USA. Ficoll-Paque density gradient centrifugation was used to isolate peripheral blood mononuclear cells. Before DNA was extracted, CD4+ and CD8+ T cells were sorted using either FACS or magnetic beads.

Genomic DNA served as template for TCR beta VDJ combination and CDR3 sequence profiling. An Illumina HiSeq 2000 was used for TCR repertoire sequencing. The authors processed their data as follows. Repertoire assessment relied on Simpson's diversity index, CDR3 size and DJ length profiles, and TRBV/TRBJ rearrangement plots. The most abundant DNA sequence in the deep sequencing data was defined as the immunodominant clone. CDR3 amino acid sequences were checked for sharing between subjects and were compared against published repertoires and the VDJdb database. The public reads were run again by TCRdb, first through fastp at Q25 and then through MiXCR, and only productive beta chains were kept. CDR3 protein sequences are deduplicated, and each keeps its most common genes and DNA. What appears here as the V and J calls and clone size reflects TCRdb's work, not the paper's. This sample has around 150,000 distinct CDR3 sequences in its table, and around half of those were observed once. The ten largest clonotypes hold about 3% of the sample.

This clonotype was seen a few times. The target of this receptor is not known. Sequence at one end of the junction differs from germline and may be a read error. Paper-wide results and their limitations: Patients and healthy controls showed no significant difference in CD8+ Simpson's diversity (P=0.060). Although 25 to 30 CD8+ CDR3 sequences were shared by patients and controls, these sequences appeared highly expressed in patients and within the immunodominant clones of patients.

The chain was built from TRBV5-4 and TRBJ2-4, with 7 bases matching TRBD1. Material for sequencing was sorted CD4+, CD8+, or CD8+CD57+ T cells (not recorded which) from PBMCs. The receptor's source is a human donor with aplastic anemia. The DNA reads TGTGCCAGCAGCTTGGACGGGACAGAAGTCAAAAACATTCAGTGCTTC. It translates as CASSLDGTEVKNIQCF.